This T cell receptor beta chain was documented in a study of cytomegalovirus exposure and HLA in healthy donors. V lost 0 bases and J 5 bases, leaving 8 bases between the germline ends. This CDR3 region has 14 residues. Per the germline V gene, CDR1 is SGHVS and CDR2 is FNYEAQ. Points on this clone: The antigen is not known.

Study-wide results and caveats: Most likely, a cluster of highly shared sequence variants arose as a sequencing artifact.

In the PCR, 60 Vbeta and 13 Jbeta primers were used. Sequencing used immunoSEQ multiplex PCR; TCRdb keeps in-frame clones, though not all of them. The sample contains 130,000 or so clones, 70% to 85% of which appear only once. What was sequenced was PBMCs. This rearrangement joins TRBV7-6 to TRBJ1-5, with D possibly matching TRBD1 (5 bases). The sequence came from a woman in her forties in good health and CMV-seronegative. CDR3 sequence: CASSLAKGDQPQHF. The CDR3 DNA follows: TGTGCCAGCAGCTTAGCTAAAGGGGATCAGCCCCAGCATTTT.